This T cell receptor beta chain emerged from a study of CD8+ T cells in alopecia areata (dated 2018 in TCRdb). General notes on the study: Treated patients were enrolled in an open-label pilot trial of oral tofacitinib, 5 to 10 mg twice daily, for moderate-to-severe alopecia areata. Patients stayed on tofacitinib for 6 to 18 months and then had 6 months of follow-up off drug so that delayed response and recurrence could be assessed. High-throughput TCRbeta sequencing was used to examine T cell clonal expansion in alopecia areata in both the C3H/HeJ mouse model and human patients. Human TCRbeta sequencing covered scalp tissue and sorted CD4+ and CD8+ peripheral blood T cells from patchy and totalis/universalis alopecia areata patients and healthy controls. Tofacitinib-treated patients had biopsies at baseline and at 4 and 24 weeks of treatment, with a later scalp biopsy in several patients. Clonality in the scalp was compared among normal scalp (n=4), patchy alopecia areata scalp (n=8), and alopecia totalis/universalis scalp (n=8). The RNA source kit depended on sample type: the PAXgene miRNA kit for fixed scalp, the miRNeasy kit for PBMCs, and the RNeasy kit for mouse skin. TCRbeta CDR3 regions were amplified by immunoSEQ multiplex PCR with 35 Vbeta forward and 13 Jbeta reverse primers.

Spanning cysteine to phenylalanine, the CDR3 consists of 17 amino acids. The CDR3 DNA has 51 bases and is translated from base 1. The germline V end is reduced by 11 bases and the J end by 0 bases; junction bases left unmatched: 15. Notes on this clone: There is no known antigen for this receptor. No much larger clone exists at a distance of one base, and base qualities are not known.

Points the paper makes about the study in general: Higher clonality and more expanded CD8+ clones were observed in lesional scalp than in normal scalp, particularly in alopecia totalis/universalis, a finding suggestive of antigenic drive. Shared TCR sequences between patients were less evident than in mice, which may be partly attributable to HLA diversity in the patient population. Resident alphabeta T cells in normal human skin are also sequenced, complicating scalp TCR repertoire analysis, unlike mouse skin dominated by gammadelta T cells.

Libraries came from the immunoSEQ multiplex PCR assay. To provide template for TCR sequencing, every sample had RNA extracted and reverse transcribed into cDNA. SuperScript III was used for first-strand cDNA synthesis, primed with a 2:1 mix of oligo-dT and random hexamers. A synthetic immune receptor repertoire was used to gauge amplification bias, and whatever bias remained was removed computationally. The paper's processing steps were these. Raw reads were preprocessed to remove errors, and CDR3 was defined by IMGT conventions from the conserved cysteine to phenylalanine. Clonality was computed as 1 minus the Shannon entropy, with the entropy normalized by log2 of the number of productive unique TCRs. Whether scalp clones were CD4 or CD8 was inferred by matching scalp TCRbeta sequences against CD4 and CD8 repertoires sorted from blood. The table comes from immuneACCESS by way of TCRdb, which keeps in-frame sequences with V and J called. Part of the clones is missing from these tables; in studies checked, under half for an unresolved V gene and the rest for unknown reasons. V, J and clone size are taken as reported in that table, and D and trimming were inferred from the DNA itself. This sample lists 130,000 to 150,000 clones; more than 45% were detected once. More than 6.5% of the sample belongs to the ten largest clones.

Peripheral blood and lesional scalp punch biopsies were obtained from patients with alopecia areata. PBMCs were separated by density centrifugation and stained for CD3, CD4 and CD8, after which CD4+ and CD8+ T cells were sorted on a FACSAria. The material sequenced was CD4+ T cells sorted from blood. This chain is built from TRBV23-1 and TRBJ2-7; 11 of the junction bases match TRBD2. TRBV23-1 is an ORF, with its function uncertain. This TCR came from a human donor with alopecia areata. The CDR3 in this case is CASATGTSGNSSYEQYF. In nucleotides, the sequence is TGCGCCTCCGCGACCGGGACTAGCGGAAATAGCTCCTACGAGCAGTACTTC.